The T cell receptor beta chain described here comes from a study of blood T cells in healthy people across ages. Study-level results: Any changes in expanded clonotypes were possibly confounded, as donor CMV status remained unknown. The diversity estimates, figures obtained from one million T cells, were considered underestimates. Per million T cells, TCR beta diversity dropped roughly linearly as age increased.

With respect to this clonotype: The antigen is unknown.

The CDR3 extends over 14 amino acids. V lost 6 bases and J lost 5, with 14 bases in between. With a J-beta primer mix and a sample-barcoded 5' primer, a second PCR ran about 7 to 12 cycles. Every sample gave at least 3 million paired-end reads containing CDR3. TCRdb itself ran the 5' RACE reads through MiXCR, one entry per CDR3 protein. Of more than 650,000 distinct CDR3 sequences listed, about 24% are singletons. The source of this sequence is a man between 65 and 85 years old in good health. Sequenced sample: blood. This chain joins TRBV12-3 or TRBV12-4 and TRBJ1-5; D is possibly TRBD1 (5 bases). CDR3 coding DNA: TGTGCCAGCAGCCCAAGGGGTCGGTATCAGCCCCAGCATTTT. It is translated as CASSPRGRYQPQHF.